These 25 T cell receptor beta chains were sequenced from one sample in a study of shared clonotypes between healthy human individuals. The repertoire was sequenced with immunoSEQ multiplex PCR; TCRdb's copy has only in-frame clones and lacks some. In the table there are about 670,000 clones, 55% to 75% of which are singletons. The specimen sequenced was memory CD4+ T cells sorted from blood. Documented subset: CD45RA-negative fraction. The receptors were gathered from a woman in her twenties or thirties in good health.

As concerns this clone: This may be a read error, as it is one base from a much larger clone. The chain employs TRBV6-1 and TRBJ1-1; D ambiguous. Looked up from germline, CDR1 is MNHNS and CDR2 is SASEGT. The CDR3 covers 13 residues. The CDR3, as DNA: TGTGCCAGCAGTAAGTTGCGGGAGACTGAAGTTTTCTTT. Translated: CASSKLRETEVFF.

The chain combines TRBV10-2 with TRBJ1-1; TRBD1 agrees at 10 bases. CDR3 length: 16 amino acids. CDR1 WSHSY and CDR2 SAAADI come from the germline V gene. After removal of 2 bases from V and 5 bases from J, the junction contained 8 bases not matched to a gene. CDR3 in amino acids: CASSEPGQGSRTEAFF. The CDR3 DNA sequence: TGCGCCAGCAGTGAGCCGGGACAGGGGTCTAGAACTGAAGCTTTCTTT.

CDR3 coding DNA: TGTGCCTGGAGCCACGACAGGGAGGCTCAGCCCCAGCATTTT. Its translation is CAWSHDREAQPQHF. V and J are TRBV30 and TRBJ1-5; 7 bases map to TRBD1. This CDR3 has 14 residues. Germline assignment: CDR1 GTSNPN and CDR2 SVGIG (reference sequence). J gave up 6 bases and V 3 bases, and 8 bases lay outside the gene matches.

This clone was counted only a few times. The V and J genes are TRBV2 and TRBJ1-1, with D tentatively TRBD1 (5 bases). V was trimmed by 5 bases and J by 5 bases, leaving 9 bases between them. The CDR3 consists of 12 residues. The germline CDR1 and CDR2 sequences are SNHLY and FYNNEI. The CDR3 reads CASSSGGTEAFF. The CDR3 nucleotides are TGTGCCAGCAGTTCGGGGGGAACTGAAGCTTTCTTT.

The chain joins TRBV2 to TRBJ1-5, with 9 bases lining up with TRBD1. This CDR3 contains 17 residues. With 11 bases clipped from V and 7 bases from J, the junction kept 21 bases outside the gene matches. Germline CDR1 reads SNHLY; CDR2 reads FYNNEI. This CDR3 is CAASGGQGGYGEQPQHF. CDR3 bases: TGTGCCGCTTCAGGGGGACAGGGAGGCTATGGCGAACAGCCCCAGCATTTT.

This clone was counted only a few times. The chain uses TRBV5-4 and TRBJ1-2, with 7 bases that match TRBD1. CDR3 length equals 17 residues. CDR1 is SGHNT and CDR2 is YYREEE in the germline V gene (reference sequence). The trim removed 5 bases at V and 8 bases at J, leaving 21 bases unmatched. CDR3 sequence: CASSPGTEIHLRRGYTF. The CDR3 coding sequence is TGTGCCAGCAGTCCCGGGACAGAGATACACCTTCGCCGGGGCTACACCTTC.

This sequence joins TRBV15 and TRBJ1-1; no clear D. V dropped 0 bases and J dropped 0 bases, with 14 bases sitting between them. CDR3 length equals 17 residues. Germline V gene sequence: CDR1 LNHNV, CDR2 YYDKDF (reference sequence). CDR3 loop: CATSREGRRGMNTEAFF. The CDR3 DNA sequence: TGTGCCACCAGCAGAGAAGGTCGGCGAGGCATGAACACTGAAGCTTTCTTT.

This clone was seen a few times. This chain uses TRBV5-4 with TRBJ2-4, with D perhaps matching TRBD1 (5 bases). V shed 3 bases and J shed 2 bases, with 9 bases lying between them. Germline CDR1 SGHNT, CDR2 YYREEE (reference sequence). The CDR3 is 14 amino acids. CDR3 bases: TGTGCCAGCAGCTCGACAGCTCCCAAAAACATTCAGTACTTC. Translating it yields CASSSTAPKNIQYF.

A single count supports this clone. V and J are TRBV7-9 and TRBJ1-3; D uncertain. The germline gives CDR1 SEHNR, CDR2 FQNEAQ (reference sequence). This CDR3 region has 15 residues. V lost 0 bases and J 2 bases, leaving 8 bases between the germline ends. CDR3 nucleotides: TGTGCCAGCAGCTTAGCTGCGGTGGCTGGAAACACCATATATTTT. Protein product: CASSLAAVAGNTIYF.

This clone was detected a few times. The chain recombines TRBV18 with TRBJ2-7; 8 bases line up with TRBD1. CDR3 size: 15 residues. Unmatched junction bases numbered 6, after V lost 5 bases and J lost 0 bases. Germline CDR1 and CDR2: KGHSH and LQKENI. CDR3 nucleotides: TGTGCCAGCTCAATGGGACAGGACGACTCCTACGAGCAGTACTTC. Protein product: CASSMGQDDSYEQYF.

The rearrangement joins TRBV5-1 to TRBJ2-1; possibly TRBD1 for D (5 bases). CDR1 is SGHRS, CDR2 YFSETQ, per germline. With 0 bases removed from V and 0 bases from J, the gap between germline ends came to 7 bases. The CDR3 contains 15 residues. The CDR3 region has the DNA TGCGCCAGCAGCTTGGAAGGGGACTCCTACAATGAGCAGTTCTTC. Protein product: CASSLEGDSYNEQFF.

The chain is built from TRBV7-9 and TRBJ2-7, with a tentative D call TRBD2 (7 bases). CDR1 and CDR2 from the germline V gene are SEHNR and FQNEAQ (reference sequence). CDR3 length: 14 residues. V shed 3 bases and J shed 5 bases, with 14 bases lying between them. CDR3 sequence: CASSFQGGANEQYF. The CDR3 DNA sequence: TGTGCCAGCAGCTTTCAAGGGGGGGCCAACGAGCAGTACTTC.

The chain carries TRBV4-2 and TRBJ1-2; D might be TRBD1 (5 bases). CDR3 size: 15 residues. V gave up 0 bases and J gave up 8 bases, with 16 bases separating them. Germline V lookup: CDR1 LGHNA, CDR2 YNFKEQ. Here the CDR3 DNA reads TGTGCCAGCAGCCAAGATAAACAGGCAGGGCGCGGCTACACCTTC. Its translation: CASSQDKQAGRGYTF.

The V gene is TRBV30, the J gene TRBJ2-6; D unclear. Trimming shortened V by 1 base and J by 0 bases, and 7 bases separated the two germline ends. The CDR3 consists of 15 residues. Germline CDR1 and CDR2: GTSNPN and SVGIG (reference sequence). The CDR3 protein is CAWSATHSGANVLTF. CDR3 sequence (DNA): TGTGCCTGGAGTGCGACACACTCTGGGGCCAACGTCCTGACTTTC.

V and J are TRBV4-1 and TRBJ2-7, with D maybe TRBD2 (5 bases). The CDR3 runs to 16 residues. The V end was cut by 4 bases, the J end by 0 bases, with 16 bases between. Per the germline V gene, CDR1 is MGHRA and CDR2 is YSYEKL. The CDR3 spells CASSPSPAGNSYEQYF. The CDR3 coding sequence is TGCGCCAGCAGCCCCTCGCCGGCCGGGAACTCCTACGAGCAGTACTTC.

This clone occurred once. This chain uses TRBV5-1 with TRBJ2-2; tentatively, D is TRBD1 (5 bases). There are 14 residues in the CDR3. Trimming took off 4 bases at V and 8 bases at J, with 15 bases between the two ends. CDR1 and CDR2 from the germline V gene are SGHRS and YFSETQ. The CDR3 coding sequence is TGCGCCAGCAGCCTCGGACATCCTGGGGGGGAGCTGTTTTTT. Translated, it gives CASSLGHPGGELFF.

The rearrangement uses TRBV7-2 and TRBJ2-7, with D possibly TRBD2 on 6 matching bases. The V and J ends lost 6 bases and 0 bases respectively, with 15 bases between them. Germline V gene sequence: CDR1 SGHTA, CDR2 FQGNSA. This CDR3 has 15 residues. CDR3 nucleotides: TGTGCCAGCAGTCGACTAGTGCTTACCTCCTACGAGCAGTACTTC. Translating it yields CASSRLVLTSYEQYF. The full variable domain, completed using reference TRBV7-2 and TRBJ2-7, is GAGVSQSPSNKVTEKGKDVELRCDPISGHTALYWYRQSLGQGLEFLIYFQGNSAPDKSGLPSDRFSAERTGGSVSTLTIQRTQQEDSAVYLCASSRLVLTSYEQYFGPGTRLTVT.

Points on this clone: In the same sample, other DNA sequences code for this CDR3. The V call is TRBV18, the J call TRBJ1-1, with TRBD1 identical over 7 bases. This CDR3 comprises 15 residues. Germline V gene sequence: CDR1 KGHSH, CDR2 LQKENI. V dropped 2 bases and J dropped 2; count of bases not matched to a gene: 5. The CDR3 DNA reads as TGTGCCAGCTCACCAGGCGGACAGGAAAACACTGAAGCTTTCTTT. Amino acid sequence: CASSPGGQENTEAFF.

As to this clone: The same CDR3 can be traced to other DNA sequences in this sample. The chain carries TRBV28 and TRBJ2-2, with 12 bases lining up with TRBD2. This CDR3 comprises 16 residues. Per the germline V gene, CDR1 is MDHEN and CDR2 is SYDVKM. V trimming: 6 bases; J trimming: 5 bases; junction bases outside the gene matches: 7. The CDR3 loop is CASSTLAGGPTGELFF. The CDR3 DNA sequence: TGTGCCAGCAGCACGCTAGCGGGAGGGCCAACCGGGGAGCTGTTTTTT.

This clone came up a few times. The V call is TRBV7-2, the J call TRBJ2-7, with a tentative D call TRBD1 (6 bases). The V and J ends lost 5 bases and 3 bases respectively, with 14 bases between them. Germline loops: CDR1 SGHTA, CDR2 FQGNSA. This CDR3 contains 14 residues. The CDR3 region is CASSPLTGLYEQYF. The CDR3 nucleotides are TGTGCCAGCAGCCCTTTGACAGGACTCTACGAGCAGTACTTC.

This clone was counted only a few times. This chain uses TRBV19 with TRBJ1-5, with D unclear. Trimming took 3 bases from V and 1 from J, leaving 7 bases between them. From germline, CDR1 is LNHDA and CDR2 SQIVND (reference sequence). CDR3 length equals 14 residues. CDR3 sequence: CASSMSGSNQPQHF. The DNA of the CDR3 is TGTGCCAGTAGTATGTCCGGGAGCAATCAGCCCCAGCATTTT.

This chain joins TRBV2 and TRBJ2-3, with 9 bases aligning to TRBD2. After removal of 2 bases from V and 0 bases from J, the junction contained 6 bases not matched to a gene. Germline V CDR1 and CDR2: SNHLY, FYNNEI. This CDR3 is 17 amino acids long. CDR3 sequence: CASSEIALAGSTDTQYF. The CDR3 DNA follows: TGTGCCAGCAGTGAAATCGCCCTAGCGGGAAGCACAGATACGCAGTATTTT.

The rearrangement joins TRBV19 to TRBJ2-4, with D tentatively TRBD2 (5 bases). Trimming pared 0 bases from V and 6 bases from J, leaving 18 bases between. Looked up from germline, CDR1 is LNHDA and CDR2 is SQIVND (reference sequence). The CDR3 is 17 residues long. In DNA form, the CDR3 reads TGTGCCAGTAGTATAGATCCTCTAGGGTCTAGCCGAAACATTCAGTACTTC. This codes for CASSIDPLGSSRNIQYF.

This chain links TRBV5-1 with TRBJ2-3; TRBD2 is a possible D gene (5 bases). Deletions cut 4 bases from V and 1 base from J, with 10 bases between. This CDR3 has 14 residues. Germline V lookup: CDR1 SGHRS, CDR2 YFSETQ. CDR3 loop: CASSNPGGTDTQYF. The CDR3 nucleotides read TGCGCCAGCAGCAATCCCGGGGGCACAGATACGCAGTATTTT.

The chain is built from TRBV19 and TRBJ1-4; 7 bases are shared with TRBD1. J gave up 5 bases and V 4 bases, and 10 bases lay outside the gene matches. This CDR3 has 16 amino acids. CDR1 LNHDA and CDR2 SQIVND come from the germline V gene (reference sequence). This CDR3 is CASSKGQRNLNEKLFF. The CDR3 nucleotides are TGTGCCAGTAGTAAGGGACAGCGCAACCTGAATGAAAAACTGTTTTTT.